A single sample gave rise to the 24 T cell receptor beta chains below, sequenced in a study of cytomegalovirus exposure and HLA in healthy donors. Amplification used 60 Vbeta primers and 13 Jbeta primers. The repertoire was sequenced with immunoSEQ multiplex PCR; TCRdb's copy has only in-frame clones and lacks some. This table has 60,000 to 70,000 clones, approximately 68% appearing once. Sequenced input: PBMCs. The receptors here all came from a woman aged 25-40 years in good health and CMV-seronegative.

This chain uses TRBV7-3 with TRBJ2-2; 8 nucleotides agree with TRBD1. The ends lost 5 bases at V and 6 bases at J; junction bases unmatched: 11. This CDR3 has 16 residues. CDR1 and CDR2 from the germline V gene are SGHTA and FQGTGA. CDR3 nucleotides: TGTGCCAGCAGCAAACCGGGACAGGCCTACGCCGGGGAGCTGTTTTTT. Translating it yields CASSKPGQAYAGELFF.

The J gene is TRBJ2-5, the V gene TRBV4-1; 8 nucleotides agree with TRBD1. V was pared by 6 bases and J by 5 bases, with 5 bases of the junction left unmatched. CDR3 length: 13 amino acids. Germline CDR1 and CDR2: MGHRA and YSYEKL. The CDR3 sequence is CASRQDREETQYF. The CDR3 DNA sequence: TGCGCCAGCAGGCAGGACAGGGAGGAGACCCAGTACTTC.

The gene calls are TRBV10-3 and TRBJ2-3, with 9 bases identical to TRBD1. This CDR3 is 14 amino acids long. After removal of 8 bases from V and 3 bases from J, the junction contained 6 bases not matched to a gene. Germline V gene lookup returns CDR1 ENHRY and CDR2 SYGVKD. CDR3 protein: CAIGTGFGTDTQYF. In DNA, the CDR3 is TGTGCCATCGGGACAGGGTTCGGGACAGATACGCAGTATTTT.

V and J are TRBV10-3 and TRBJ2-7, with TRBD2 matching 11 bases. The germline V gene has CDR1 ENHRY and CDR2 SYGVKD. V shed 6 bases and J 2 bases; nucleotides not matched to a gene: 6. This CDR3 region has 15 residues. CDR3 coding DNA: TGTGCCATCAGGCCTAGCGGGGGGCACACCTACGAGCAGTACTTC. This sequence encodes CAIRPSGGHTYEQYF.

The V call is TRBV18, the J call TRBJ2-7, with a weak D call TRBD1 (5 bases). Germline assignment: CDR1 KGHSH and CDR2 LQKENI. The CDR3 runs 15 residues. The germline V and J ends were trimmed by 3 bases and 4 bases, with 16 bases remaining between them. CDR3 in amino acids: CASSPITGDTYEQYF. CDR3 nucleotides: TGTGCCAGCTCACCGATCACAGGCGATACGTACGAGCAGTACTTC.

CDR3 sequence reads: CASSQDGGREGKETQYF. CDR3 DNA sequence: TGCGCCAGCAGCCAAGATGGGGGCCGTGAGGGGAAAGAGACCCAGTACTTC. The chain employs TRBV4-1 and TRBJ2-5, with D possibly being TRBD1 (6 bases). This CDR3 spans 17 amino acids. Trimming pared 0 bases from V and 3 bases from J, leaving 17 bases between. Germline values: CDR1 MGHRA, CDR2 YSYEKL.

The chain recombines TRBV27 with TRBJ2-5, with 9 bases identical to TRBD1. With 9 bases clipped from V and 5 bases from J, the junction kept 16 bases outside the gene matches. The CDR3 sequence is 16 residues long. Germline V gives CDR1 MNHEY, CDR2 SMNVEV (reference sequence). The CDR3 region has the DNA TGTGCCAGGGGATACCGGGACAGGGTCGTTTTGGAGACCCAGTACTTC. Translation: CARGYRDRVVLETQYF.

This clone showed up just a few times. The J gene is TRBJ1-3, the V gene TRBV6-5; maybe TRBD1 (6 bases). V gave up 4 bases and J gave up 0 bases, with 13 bases separating them. The CDR3 loop spans 16 amino acids. Germline CDR1 is MNHEY and CDR2 is SVGAGI. CDR3 residues: CASSSDSLLSGNTIYF. For the CDR3, the DNA is TGTGCCAGCAGTTCGGACAGCCTGCTCTCTGGAAACACCATATATTTT.

This clone has only a few counts. The DNA for the CDR3 is TGTGCCATCAGTGTTGGGGGGAGGGACACTGAAGCTTTCTTT. It yields the protein CAISVGGRDTEAFF. J is TRBJ1-1 and V is TRBV10-3; D possibly corresponds to TRBD1 (5 bases). CDR1 and CDR2 (germline): ENHRY, SYGVKD. V was cut by 4 bases and J by 3 bases, with 12 bases left in between. CDR3 length: 14 residues.

This chain uses TRBV5-1 with TRBJ2-1, with 14 bases lining up with TRBD2. This CDR3 region has 17 residues. Germline CDR1 SGHRS, CDR2 YFSETQ. V was clipped by 4 bases and J by 12 bases; unmatched bases: 15. CDR3 sequence reads: CASSPPRTSGGLLWQFF. CDR3 in DNA: TGCGCCAGCAGCCCACCCAGGACTAGCGGGGGGCTCCTTTGGCAGTTCTTC.

This clone has a single count. This sequence joins TRBV7-8 and TRBJ1-5; D ambiguous. The CDR3 covers 15 residues. Germline assignment: CDR1 SGHVS and CDR2 FQNEAQ. Trimming removed 3 bases at V and 1 base at J, with 10 bases between. The CDR3: CASSLTTESNQPQHF. CDR3 bases: TGTGCCAGCAGCTTGACAACAGAGAGCAATCAGCCCCAGCATTTT.

The chain links TRBV5-1 to TRBJ2-3; 9 nucleotides align to TRBD2. The CDR3 has 17 residues. The V segment lost 1 base and the J segment 3 bases; nucleotides outside the gene matches: 9. From germline, CDR1 is SGHRS and CDR2 YFSETQ. The CDR3, as DNA: TGCGCCAGCAGCTTGAATGGCGGGGGGGCATTGACAGATACGCAGTATTTT. Translating it yields CASSLNGGGALTDTQYF.

This clone was counted between two and nine times. V and J are TRBV6-5 and TRBJ2-7; 9 positions match TRBD2. This CDR3 contains 14 residues. J gave up 2 bases and V 8 bases, and 7 bases lay outside the gene matches. Per germline, CDR1 MNHEY and CDR2 SVGAGI. The CDR3 DNA reads as TGTGCCAGCCTCGATAGCGGGGGTGCCTACGAGCAGTACTTC. Amino acids: CASLDSGGAYEQYF.

The V call is TRBV10-3, the J call TRBJ1-2; 10 bases match TRBD1. This CDR3 is 13 amino acids long. Germline V gene lookup returns CDR1 ENHRY and CDR2 SYGVKD. The J segment lost 8 bases and the V segment lost 8 bases, leaving 8 bases of the junction unmatched. In DNA form, the CDR3 reads TGTGCCATCGGGGACAGGGGTGGAAAGGGCTACACCTTC. This encodes CAIGDRGGKGYTF.

The J gene is TRBJ2-6, the V gene TRBV4-2, with unresolved D. The V and J ends lost 0 bases and 2 bases respectively, with 8 bases between them. The CDR3 sequence is 16 residues long. From germline, CDR1 is LGHNA and CDR2 YNFKEQ. The CDR3 spells CASSQDAATGANVLTF. The CDR3 region has the DNA TGTGCCAGCAGCCAAGATGCGGCTACTGGGGCCAACGTCCTGACTTTC.

The chain combines TRBV7-2 with TRBJ2-1, with unresolved D. V lost 11 bases and J 8 bases, leaving 13 bases between the germline ends. The CDR3 contains 11 residues. Germline CDR1 SGHTA, CDR2 FQGNSA. The CDR3 nucleotides are TGTGCCGGCTTAGAGGTTCATGAGCAGTTCTTC. The encoded protein is CAGLEVHEQFF.

The genes are TRBV25-1 and TRBJ1-2; 10 bases line up with TRBD1. This CDR3 has 14 residues. Unmatched junction bases numbered 11, after V lost 8 bases and J lost 8 bases. Per germline, CDR1 MGHDK and CDR2 SYGVNS. CDR3 in amino acids: CASSSGTGAAGYTF. In DNA, the CDR3 is TGTGCCAGCTCTTCCGGGACAGGGGCCGCCGGCTACACCTTC.

The gene calls are TRBV5-1 and TRBJ1-2, with no clear D. Trimming removed 1 base at V and 7 bases at J, with 5 bases between. The CDR3 loop spans 11 amino acids. CDR1 and CDR2 (germline): SGHRS, YFSETQ. The CDR3 region has the DNA TGCGCCAGCAGCTTGCGGGTTGGCTACACCTTC. Its translation: CASSLRVGYTF.

The chain recombines TRBV7-3 with TRBJ2-3; TRBD2 might be the D (6 bases). The CDR3 has 13 residues. Trimming took 6 bases from V and 6 from J, leaving 13 bases between them. Germline lookup yields CDR1 SGHTA and CDR2 FQGTGA. The CDR3 DNA reads as TGTGCCAGCAGTCGAACTAGCATGGATACGCAGTATTTT. Translation: CASSRTSMDTQYF.

The rearrangement links TRBV5-1 to TRBJ2-1; 9 nucleotides line up with TRBD1. Trimming cost V 3 bases and J 7 bases; bases outside gene matches: 5. CDR1 is SGHRS and CDR2 is YFSETQ in the germline V gene. This CDR3 contains 14 residues. The CDR3 protein is CASSWGTGWNEQFF. Here the CDR3 DNA reads TGCGCCAGCAGCTGGGGGACAGGGTGGAATGAGCAGTTCTTC.

This clone was found a few times. The V call is TRBV7-2, the J call TRBJ2-1; 9 bases map to TRBD2. Germline-derived CDR1 and CDR2 are SGHTA and FQGNSA. CDR3 size: 15 residues. V lost 1 base to trimming and J lost 10 bases; unmatched junction nucleotides: 8. The CDR3 nucleotides are TGTGCCAGCAGCTTAGGCGGCGGGGGGGGCCACGAGCAGTTCTTC. As protein: CASSLGGGGGHEQFF.

The rearrangement uses TRBV30 and TRBJ2-5; 11 nucleotides align to TRBD2. The V gene's germline CDR1 is GTSNPN and CDR2 SVGIG (reference sequence). V was clipped by 2 bases and J by 3 bases; unmatched bases: 5. This CDR3 contains 15 residues. The CDR3 spells CAWSLIAGGKETQYF. The CDR3 coding sequence is TGTGCCTGGAGTCTAATAGCGGGGGGGAAAGAGACCCAGTACTTC.

The CDR3 region is CALFRYREQFF. The CDR3 DNA is TGTGCCCTCTTCCGGTACAGGGAGCAGTTCTTC. This sequence joins TRBV6-1 and TRBJ2-1; possibly TRBD1 for D (5 bases). CDR3 size: 11 residues. The V gene's germline CDR1 is MNHNS and CDR2 SASEGT. With 11 bases removed from V and 10 bases from J, the gap between germline ends came to 15 bases.

This clone was observed many times. This chain connects TRBV15 to TRBJ1-4, with D possibly TRBD1 on 6 matching bases. The germline CDR1 and CDR2 sequences are LNHNV and YYDKDF (reference sequence). V was clipped by 7 bases and J by 5 bases, with 14 bases between them. The CDR3 loop spans 14 amino acids. For the CDR3, the DNA is TGTGCCACCAAGAGGGACAACGGAAATGAAAAACTGTTTTTT. Amino acid sequence: CATKRDNGNEKLFF.